The 29 T cell receptor beta chains below come from one sample, sequenced in a study of blood T cell repertoires in COVID-19. The assay was immunoSEQ multiplex PCR, and TCRdb's table has in-frame clones only and misses some. This table holds 140,000 to 150,000 clones, about 87% found once. The sample taken for sequencing was peripheral blood. The receptors were sampled from a woman between 50 and 59 years old with acute or convalescent COVID-19.

The rearrangement joins TRBV19 to TRBJ2-7, with D possibly being TRBD1 (5 bases). Between the trimmed V and J ends, which lost 6 bases and 2 bases, there was a span of 14 bases. Germline CDR1 is LNHDA and CDR2 is SQIVND (reference sequence). This CDR3 is 14 amino acids long. In nucleotides, the CDR3 is TGTGCCAGTAGGAACCCAGGGCTACCCTACGAGCAGTACTTC. This gives the protein CASRNPGLPYEQYF.

J is TRBJ2-2 and V is TRBV7-6, with 9 bases aligning to TRBD1. Germline lookup yields CDR1 SGHVS and CDR2 FNYEAQ. Trimming at V came to 3 bases and at J to 6 bases, leaving 5 bases not matched to a gene. The CDR3 contains 15 residues. The DNA for the CDR3 is TGTGCCAGCAGCTTCGGGACAGGGAAGTCCGGGGAGCTGTTTTTT. Translation: CASSFGTGKSGELFF.

The genes are TRBV13 and TRBJ1-6; TRBD1 agrees at 12 bases. In germline, CDR1 is PRHDT, CDR2 FYEKMQ (reference sequence). There are 16 residues in the CDR3. The ends lost 2 bases at V and 9 bases at J; junction bases unmatched: 5. The CDR3 region is CASSLSGTGGFSPLHF. CDR3 sequence (DNA): TGTGCCAGCAGCTTATCCGGGACAGGGGGCTTTTCACCCCTCCACTTT.

This rearrangement joins TRBV28 to TRBJ2-3; D call uncertain. V was shortened by 5 bases and J by 8 bases, with 11 bases between the two germline ends. CDR1 MDHEN and CDR2 SYDVKM come from the germline V gene. The CDR3 length is 12 residues. CDR3 in amino acids: CASSPYQRTQYF. The CDR3 DNA reads as TGTGCCAGCAGTCCCTATCAGCGTACGCAGTATTTT.

This clone came up a few times. The chain recombines TRBV5-1 with TRBJ2-7; a possible D gene is TRBD2 (5 bases). The CDR3 spans 14 residues. V was cut by 2 bases and J by 3 bases, with 12 bases left in between. The germline V gene encodes CDR1 SGHRS and CDR2 YFSETQ. DNA for the CDR3: TGCGCCAGCAGCTTAGTGGGAGATAGCTACGAGCAGTACTTC. This codes for CASSLVGDSYEQYF.

The chain recombines TRBV19 with TRBJ2-2; 9 bases line up with TRBD2. Germline V gives CDR1 LNHDA, CDR2 SQIVND (reference sequence). The CDR3 extends over 18 amino acids. The V and J ends lost 0 bases and 4 bases, in that order; junction bases with no gene match: 9. CDR3 bases: TGTGCCAGTAGTATAGATCCTCGTCTAGCGGGAAGCACCGGGGAGCTGTTTTTT. It specifies CASSIDPRLAGSTGELFF.

The chain couples TRBV7-2 to TRBJ2-5; possible D gene TRBD2, 5 bases. Between the trimmed V and J ends, which lost 1 base and 9 bases, there was a span of 18 bases. The CDR3 is made up of 15 amino acids. The germline CDR1 and CDR2 sequences are SGHTA and FQGNSA. DNA for the CDR3: TGTGCCAGCAGCTTAGGCCGGGAATACTCGGGCGCCCAGTACTTC. Amino acid sequence: CASSLGREYSGAQYF.

The chain recombines TRBV18 with TRBJ1-6; 9 bases are a match to TRBD1. Trimming took 2 bases from V and 6 from J; bases not matched to a gene: 8. The length of the CDR3 is 17 residues. Germline assignment: CDR1 KGHSH and CDR2 LQKENI. CDR3 nucleotides: TGTGCCAGCTCACCAACGACGGGACAGGGCGGTAATTCACCCCTCCACTTT. This encodes CASSPTTGQGGNSPLHF.

This clone was seen a handful of times. The chain joins TRBV6-5 to TRBJ2-7; possibly TRBD2 for D (5 bases). Per germline, CDR1 MNHEY and CDR2 SVGAGI. V lost 5 bases, J lost 7 bases, and 15 bases lay in between. This CDR3 region has 13 residues. The CDR3 protein is CASSPAGVREQYF. The CDR3 DNA reads TGTGCCAGCAGTCCCGCCGGGGTCCGGGAGCAGTACTTC.

The chain joins TRBV5-1 to TRBJ1-2; D gene unclear. V was trimmed by 1 base and J by 3 bases, leaving 16 bases between them. The V gene's germline CDR1 is SGHRS and CDR2 YFSETQ. This CDR3 spans 16 amino acids. Here the CDR3 reads CASSLRPGDDYYGYTF. Here the CDR3 DNA reads TGCGCCAGCAGCTTGCGTCCAGGTGACGATTACTATGGCTACACCTTC.

J is TRBJ1-4 and V is TRBV6-1, with 9 bases that match TRBD1. The CDR3 covers 18 residues. Germline loops: CDR1 MNHNS, CDR2 SASEGT. V gave up 0 bases and J gave up 8 bases; unmatched junction bases: 13. The CDR3 DNA is TGTGCCAGCAGTGAAGCGAGTCTTTGGAGGACAGGGGACGAAAAACTGTTTTTT. Its protein product is CASSEASLWRTGDEKLFF.

This clone was seen just once. This chain connects TRBV27 to TRBJ1-1; D is perhaps TRBD1 (5 bases). The CDR3 sequence is 14 residues long. The germline CDR1 and CDR2 sequences are MNHEY and SMNVEV (reference sequence). The V and J ends lost 2 bases and 3 bases respectively, with 10 bases between them. The CDR3 region is CASSLQGLYTEAFF. The CDR3 bases are TGTGCCAGCAGTTTACAGGGATTATACACTGAAGCTTTCTTT.

The chain carries TRBV5-1 and TRBJ2-1; 10 nucleotides align to TRBD2. Germline V gives CDR1 SGHRS, CDR2 YFSETQ. Trimming at V came to 6 bases and at J to 0 bases, leaving 12 bases not matched to a gene. The CDR3 has 18 amino acids. The CDR3 sequence: CASIKSTGTSVSYNEQFF. For the CDR3, the DNA is TGCGCCAGCATCAAATCAACCGGGACTAGCGTCTCCTACAATGAGCAGTTCTTC.

V is TRBV7-6 and J is TRBJ2-2; 10 positions match TRBD2. Trimming removed 5 bases from V and 3 bases from J; junction bases left unmatched: 9. CDR1 SGHVS and CDR2 FNYEAQ come from the germline V gene. The CDR3 sequence is 17 residues long. CDR3 residues: CASSPLKAGGDTGELFF. The CDR3 nucleotides read TGTGCCAGCAGCCCCTTAAAAGCGGGAGGGGACACCGGGGAGCTGTTTTTT.

The chain recombines TRBV28 with TRBJ1-5; 7 bases agree with TRBD1. The CDR3 has 14 amino acids. Looked up from germline, CDR1 is MDHEN and CDR2 is SYDVKM. V gave up 10 bases and J gave up 4 bases; unmatched junction bases: 10. CDR3 sequence (DNA): TGTGCCATGGGGAAGCAGGGGGTGAATCAGCCCCAGCATTTT. As protein: CAMGKQGVNQPQHF.

This clone showed up just once. DNA of the CDR3: TGTGCCAGCAGCTTAGGGGAGACGCGGACTAGCACAGATACGCAGTATTTT. As protein: CASSLGETRTSTDTQYF. The rearrangement joins TRBV11-3 to TRBJ2-3; TRBD2 might be the D (5 bases). V was shortened by 1 base and J by 0 bases, with 14 bases between the two germline ends. This CDR3 has 17 amino acids. The germline gives CDR1 SGHNT, CDR2 YENEEA. The full variable domain, completed using reference TRBV11-3 and TRBJ2-3, is EAGVVQSPRYKIIEKKQPVAFWCNPISGHNTLYWYLQNLGQGPELLIRYENEEAVDDSQLPKDRFSAERLKGVDSTLKIQPAELGDSAVYLCASSLGETRTSTDTQYFGPGTRLTVL.

The V and J genes are TRBV7-8 and TRBJ2-7, with 7 bases fitting TRBD1. Trimming cost V 5 bases and J 0 bases; bases outside gene matches: 7. The CDR3 covers 15 residues. Germline CDR1 SGHVS, CDR2 FQNEAQ. For the CDR3, the DNA is TGTGCCAGCAGCCCGACAGGGTCTAGCTCCTACGAGCAGTACTTC. Translation: CASSPTGSSSYEQYF.

This chain uses TRBV19 with TRBJ1-5; D remains ambiguous. V was cut by 3 bases and J by 3 bases, with 21 bases left in between. Germline V gene data show CDR1 as LNHDA and CDR2 as SQIVND (reference sequence). CDR3 length: 18 residues. The CDR3 sequence is CASSMTRIGRGFNQPQHF. In nucleotides, the CDR3 is TGTGCCAGTAGTATGACCAGAATAGGGCGCGGGTTCAATCAGCCCCAGCATTTT.

The chain joins TRBV27 to TRBJ2-1; 16 positions match TRBD2. The CDR3 length is 20 residues. J was trimmed by 6 bases and V by 1 base; bases with no gene match: 12. CDR1 is MNHEY and CDR2 is SMNVEV in the germline V gene (reference sequence). The CDR3, as DNA: TGTGCCAGCAGTTTATTCCGGATGGGACTAGCGGGAGGGCCCGGCAATGAGCAGTTCTTC. This sequence encodes CASSLFRMGLAGGPGNEQFF.

The chain uses TRBV2 and TRBJ2-1; 10 nucleotides align to TRBD2. The CDR3 is made up of 15 amino acids. V shed 3 bases and J 7 bases; nucleotides not matched to a gene: 6. Germline V gene data show CDR1 as SNHLY and CDR2 as FYNNEI. The CDR3 region is CASSDSAGGWNEQFF. The CDR3 DNA reads TGTGCCAGCAGTGATTCAGCGGGAGGGTGGAATGAGCAGTTCTTC. Drawing the rest from reference TRBV2 and TRBJ2-1, the complete variable domain is EPEVTQTPSHQVTQMGQEVILRCVPISNHLYFYWYRQILGQKVEFLVSFYNNEISEKSEIFDDQFSVERPDGSNFTLKIRSTKLEDSAMYFCASSDSAGGWNEQFFGPGTRLTVL.

The CDR3 reads CASSIRRVLGFNEQFF. The CDR3 DNA reads as TGTGCCAGTAGTATAAGGAGGGTGCTGGGATTCAATGAGCAGTTCTTC. The rearrangement links TRBV19 to TRBJ2-1; TRBD2 is a possible D gene (6 bases). V was trimmed by 2 bases and J by 6 bases, leaving 17 bases between them. CDR1 and CDR2 (germline): LNHDA, SQIVND (reference sequence). The CDR3 is 16 residues long.

This clone has a handful of counts. V is TRBV6-2 or TRBV6-3 and J is TRBJ2-1; 10 bases are a match to TRBD2. CDR1 and CDR2 (germline): MNHEY, SVGEGT. CDR3 length: 20 residues. The J segment lost 8 bases and the V segment lost 0 bases, leaving 19 bases of the junction unmatched. The CDR3 loop is CASSYSLPWASGSVGDEQFF. CDR3 in DNA: TGTGCCAGCAGTTACTCGCTCCCCTGGGCTAGCGGGAGTGTTGGGGATGAGCAGTTCTTC.

This chain links TRBV13 with TRBJ2-7; 9 bases are shared with TRBD1. The CDR3 extends over 15 amino acids. V gave up 5 bases and J gave up 2 bases; unmatched junction bases: 7. The V gene's germline CDR1 is PRHDT and CDR2 FYEKMQ (reference sequence). The DNA for the CDR3 is TGTGCCAGCAGCCACCGACAGGGGGGTACCTACGAGCAGTACTTC. Translated, it gives CASSHRQGGTYEQYF.

The chain recombines TRBV19 with TRBJ1-6, with D unclear. The germline V gene has CDR1 LNHDA and CDR2 SQIVND (reference sequence). This CDR3 is built from 12 residues. The ends were cut back, 8 bases at V and 8 bases at J, with 10 bases in the middle. The CDR3, as DNA: TGTGCCAGTGGGGAGCGGGATTCACCCCTCCACTTT. Translated, it gives CASGERDSPLHF.

This clone was counted between two and nine times. CDR3: CASSLSTSGTDTQYF. DNA for the CDR3: TGTGCCAGCAGTTTATCGACTAGCGGCACAGATACGCAGTATTTT. V and J are TRBV27 and TRBJ2-3; 8 nucleotides match TRBD2. This CDR3 has 15 amino acids. From germline, CDR1 is MNHEY and CDR2 SMNVEV (reference sequence). Trimming removed 0 bases from V and 1 base from J; junction bases left unmatched: 0.

This chain connects TRBV30 to TRBJ1-3; no firm D call. The CDR3 has 11 residues. Deletions cut 7 bases from V and 9 bases from J, with 13 bases between. Germline CDR1 GTSNPN, CDR2 SVGIG (reference sequence). The CDR3 loop reads CALTMRGTIYF. CDR3 DNA: TGTGCCTTGACCATGCGCGGCACCATATATTTT.

CDR3 coding DNA: TGTGCCTGGAGTGTACGGGGGACAGGGGCCTACTACGAGCAGTACTTC. It translates to CAWSVRGTGAYYEQYF. The gene calls are TRBV30 and TRBJ2-7, with 10 positions matching TRBD1. CDR3 length: 16 residues. Germline CDR1 is GTSNPN and CDR2 is SVGIG (reference sequence). V shed 0 bases and J 3 bases; nucleotides not matched to a gene: 8.

The gene calls are TRBV7-9 and TRBJ2-3; TRBD2 aligns across 7 bases. V was pared by 1 base and J by 2 bases, with 6 bases of the junction left unmatched. CDR1 is SEHNR and CDR2 is FQNEAQ in the germline V gene (reference sequence). The CDR3 consists of 16 residues. The CDR3 bases are TGTGCCAGCAGCTTAGATCGGGGAGGGGCCACAGATACGCAGTATTTT. It specifies CASSLDRGGATDTQYF.

J is TRBJ2-5 and V is TRBV5-1; TRBD2 agrees at 7 bases. This CDR3 has 15 amino acids. With 4 bases clipped from V and 3 bases from J, the junction kept 9 bases outside the gene matches. Per germline, CDR1 SGHRS and CDR2 YFSETQ. The CDR3 spells CASSPGAGREETQYF. Here the CDR3 DNA reads TGCGCCAGCAGCCCAGGAGCGGGGAGGGAAGAGACCCAGTACTTC.